Listed here are 22 T cell receptor beta chains from one sample, sequenced in a study of Graves' ophthalmopathy and Graves' hyperthyroidism (dated by TCRdb to 2017 to 2018). The listed sequencing device is Illumina HiSeq 2000. For repertoire sequencing, the TCR beta CDR3 regions were amplified from RNA transcripts. The first round was an RT-PCR using HTBI primers with the Qiagen OneStep RT-PCR kit, and this first round was followed by a second-round multiplex PCR, then size selection and purification. TCRdb trimmed the raw reads at Q25, called clones with MiXCR and kept productive beta chains. Identical CDR3 protein sequences are pooled into one entry, listed with their most common genes and DNA. This sample lists more than 150,000 distinct CDR3 sequences; approximately 40% were detected once. In total, the top ten clones hold less than 6% of the sample. Sequences were obtained from peripheral blood. These receptors were obtained from a woman between 40 and 50 years old with Graves' ophthalmopathy. Donor details come from another sample of the same person, matched by shared clones.

This clonotype was seen repeatedly, ten times or more. The chain carries TRBV30 and TRBJ2-6; tentative D call: TRBD1 (5 bases). The V end lost 1 base, the J end lost 1 base, and 5 bases lay between the germline ends. Germline CDR1 GTSNPN, CDR2 SVGIG (reference sequence). This CDR3 is built from 14 residues. CDR3 in DNA: TGTGCCTGGAGTGAGGGGTCTGGGGCCAACGTCCTGACTTTC. Its protein product is CAWSEGSGANVLTF.

At least ten counts were recorded for this clonotype. This chain links TRBV29-1 with TRBJ2-7, with a tentative D call TRBD1 (6 bases). The CDR3 spans 12 residues. Trimming took off 6 bases at V and 3 bases at J, with 12 bases between the two ends. Germline CDR1 and CDR2: SQVTM and ANQGSEA. CDR3 in DNA: TGCAGCGTGCACCAGACAGGCTACGAGCAGTACTTC. Its protein product is CSVHQTGYEQYF.

This clonotype was observed at least ten times. This chain's CDR3 is CASSVPGENTEAFF. CDR3 in DNA: TGTGCCAGCAGTGTGCCCGGAGAAAACACTGAAGCTTTCTTT. The rearrangement uses TRBV6-4 and TRBJ1-1; no clear D gene. Germline V gene data show CDR1 as MRHNA and CDR2 as SNTAGT. This CDR3 is 14 amino acids long. V lost 4 bases to trimming and J lost 2 bases, with 11 bases between them.

This clonotype has a count of ten or more. The chain joins TRBV29-1 to TRBJ1-1; D call uncertain. Trimming took off 8 bases at V and 11 bases at J, with 15 bases between the two ends. The CDR3 runs to 10 residues. Germline V gene lookup returns CDR1 SQVTM and CDR2 ANQGSEA. The CDR3 sequence is CSTELERAFF. The CDR3 nucleotides are TGCAGCACCGAACTGGAGAGGGCTTTCTTT.

This clonotype was detected many times. J is TRBJ2-5 and V is TRBV7-2, with 9 bases lining up with TRBD1. CDR1 and CDR2 from the germline V gene are SGHTA and FQGNSA. Germline trimming cut 5 bases from V and 4 bases from J; bases unmatched to any gene: 5. The CDR3 has 14 residues. The DNA of the CDR3 is TGTGCCAGCAGCCCTTGGACAGGGGTAGAGACCCAGTACTTC. It translates to CASSPWTGVETQYF.

This clonotype was seen a handful of times. The V and J genes are TRBV15 and TRBJ1-5; D not certain. The germline V and J ends were trimmed by 1 base and 4 bases, with 2 bases remaining between them. Germline V CDR1 and CDR2: LNHNV, YYDKDF (reference sequence). The CDR3 is 12 residues long. The CDR3 sequence is CATSRANQPQHF. In DNA, the CDR3 is TGTGCCACCAGCAGAGCAAATCAGCCCCAGCATTTT.

The chain employs TRBV6-5 and TRBJ2-7, with TRBD1 as a possible D gene (6 bases). The germline V gene has CDR1 MNHEY and CDR2 SVGAGI. The CDR3 has 16 residues. Trimming removed 0 bases at V and 2 bases at J, with 14 bases between. DNA of the CDR3: TGTGCCAGCAGTTACTCGATTCGAGGGGGAACCTACGAGCAGTACTTC. This codes for CASSYSIRGGTYEQYF.

This clonotype was picked up a small number of times. This chain uses TRBV7-9 with TRBJ2-7, with D possibly matching TRBD1 (5 bases). The CDR3 contains 14 residues. Trimming pared 5 bases from V and 3 bases from J, leaving 14 bases between. Germline V CDR1 and CDR2: SEHNR, FQNEAQ (reference sequence). Here the CDR3 reads CASSPDISHYEQYF. Written as DNA, the CDR3 is TGTGCCAGCAGCCCGGACATATCTCACTACGAGCAGTACTTC.

The chain employs TRBV6-1 and TRBJ2-5; the D gene could be TRBD1 or TRBD2 (5 bases each). Per germline, CDR1 MNHNS and CDR2 SASEGT. CDR3 length: 14 residues. Trimming left V 8 bases short and J 0 bases short, with 13 bases between. The CDR3 nucleotides read TGTGCCAGCGGAGGTCGACAGCACCAAGAGACCCAGTACTTC. Its protein is CASGGRQHQETQYF.

Turning to this clonotype: No DNA is shown, since the ends of the CDR3 on it are uncertain; the CDR3 is the one TCRdb lists. This chain connects TRBV20-1 to TRBJ2-7; TRBD2 reflects the table's D call only, with no check against the DNA. CDR1 is DFQATT and CDR2 is SNEGSKA in the germline V gene (reference sequence). The CDR3 is made up of 17 amino acids, end residues included. This CDR3 reads CSAHFGVASGTLYEQYF.

This clonotype was seen repeatedly, ten times or more. V usage is TRBV10-3 and J usage is TRBJ1-2; 8 positions agree with TRBD1. Looked up from germline, CDR1 is ENHRY and CDR2 is SYGVKD. Unmatched junction bases numbered 4, after V lost 3 bases and J lost 4 bases. The CDR3 runs 14 residues. CDR3 sequence reads: CAISESGGAYGYTF. CDR3 nucleotides: TGTGCCATCAGTGAATCAGGGGGCGCCTATGGCTACACCTTC.

This sequence joins TRBV11-2 and TRBJ2-4; D uncertain. Germline V gives CDR1 SGHAT, CDR2 FQNNGV. V was pared by 5 bases and J by 9 bases, with 17 bases between. The CDR3 is 14 residues long. The CDR3 loop reads CASSPALTSGIQYF. For the CDR3, the DNA is TGTGCCAGCAGCCCAGCCCTGACTTCGGGCATTCAGTACTTC.

This clonotype was seen only a few times. The V gene is TRBV7-2, the J gene TRBJ1-6; no definite D call. Germline V gene sequence: CDR1 SGHTA, CDR2 FQGNSA. V was clipped by 5 bases and J by 8 bases, with 7 bases between them. The CDR3 is 12 residues long. CDR3 coding DNA: TGTGCCAGCAGCCCAGGAGATTCACCCCTCCACTTT. Its protein product is CASSPGDSPLHF.

The chain is built from TRBV12-3 or TRBV12-4 and TRBJ2-7; 10 positions match TRBD1. This CDR3 has 16 amino acids. V was clipped by 5 bases and J by 5 bases; unmatched bases: 12. The CDR3 spells CASSPPRGTGVDEQYF. In nucleotides, the CDR3 is TGTGCCAGCAGTCCGCCCCGCGGGACAGGGGTCGACGAGCAGTACTTC.

The chain employs TRBV20-1 and TRBJ1-1, with no clear D. CDR3 length equals 16 residues. Germline CDR1 is DFQATT and CDR2 is SNEGSKA (reference sequence). The V end was cut by 1 base, the J end by 11 bases, with 26 bases between. The CDR3 is CSARGQGRDIFRIAFF. CDR3 bases: TGCAGTGCTAGAGGGCAAGGGCGCGACATCTTCAGAATCGCTTTCTTT.

This clonotype has at least ten counts. V usage is TRBV12-3 or TRBV12-4 and J usage is TRBJ2-7; D is perhaps TRBD1 (5 bases). Trimming cost V 5 bases and J 3 bases, with 11 bases left between them. The length of the CDR3 is 13 residues. The DNA of the CDR3 is TGTGCCAGCAGTACACCCGACAGCTACGAGCAGTACTTC. Its protein is CASSTPDSYEQYF.

This clonotype was detected many times. The chain couples TRBV12-3 or TRBV12-4 to TRBJ1-1; D gene ambiguous. Trimming left V 3 bases short and J 3 bases short, with 17 bases between. The CDR3 is made up of 16 amino acids. In DNA, the CDR3 is TGTGCCAGCAGTTTCTCCTGGGTCAGTCCGGACACTGAAGCTTTCTTT. This encodes CASSFSWVSPDTEAFF.

The rearrangement joins TRBV30 to TRBJ2-6, with D perhaps matching TRBD1 or TRBD2 (5 bases each). Looked up from germline, CDR1 is GTSNPN and CDR2 is SVGIG (reference sequence). Trimming cost V 1 base and J 0 bases, with 19 bases left between them. This CDR3 spans 19 amino acids. Here the CDR3 DNA reads TGTGCCTGGAGTGGAGAGAGGGGAACACCGCTCTCTGGGGCCAACGTCCTGACTTTC. Translation gives CAWSGERGTPLSGANVLTF.

The rearrangement joins TRBV6-1 to TRBJ2-7, with 13 bases matching TRBD2. Germline V gene lookup returns CDR1 MNHNS and CDR2 SASEGT. With 9 bases clipped from V and 1 base from J, the junction kept 6 bases outside the gene matches. This CDR3 has 15 amino acids. Here the CDR3 reads CASQMTSGRSYEQYF. Written as DNA, the CDR3 is TGTGCCAGTCAAATGACTAGCGGGAGGTCCTACGAGCAGTACTTC.

This clonotype was found many times. This rearrangement joins TRBV6-5 to TRBJ2-7; 9 positions match TRBD1. The CDR3 is made up of 14 amino acids. V was pared by 2 bases and J by 5 bases, with 4 bases of the junction left unmatched. Germline CDR1 and CDR2: MNHEY and SVGAGI. CDR3 in DNA: TGTGCCAGCAGTTACAACAGGGGGCGCCACGAGCAGTACTTC. As protein: CASSYNRGRHEQYF.

V gene TRBV28 combines with J gene TRBJ2-7; 8 bases match TRBD1. The trim removed 8 bases at V and 6 bases at J, leaving 6 bases unmatched. CDR1 and CDR2 (germline): MDHEN, SYDVKM. This CDR3 region has 12 residues. The CDR3 sequence is CASGTGNIEQYF. The DNA of the CDR3 is TGTGCCAGCGGGACAGGTAATATCGAGCAGTACTTC.

The sample holds many counts of this clonotype. This chain links TRBV10-3 with TRBJ1-2; 9 positions agree with TRBD1. The CDR3 is 12 amino acids. The germline CDR1 and CDR2 sequences are ENHRY and SYGVKD. The V gene end was trimmed by 6 bases and the J gene end by 8 bases; junction bases not matched to a gene: 4. CDR3 region: CAISGQGQGYTF. Here the CDR3 DNA reads TGTGCCATCAGCGGACAGGGGCAAGGCTACACCTTC.